One sample yielded the 14 T cell receptor beta chains listed below, sequenced in a study of shared clonotypes between healthy human individuals. Measured with immunoSEQ multiplex PCR; TCRdb has only the in-frame clones, and not every one. The sample yields about 980,000 clones, around three quarters seen once. The material sequenced was memory CD4+ T cells sorted from blood. The subset here: CD45RA-negative fraction. These TCRs come from a man between 18 and 35 years old in good health.

A remark on this clone: Other DNA sequences from this sample encode an identical CDR3 as well. The chain combines TRBV18 with TRBJ1-5; possible D gene TRBD1, 5 bases. Trimming took 2 bases from V and 0 from J, leaving 5 bases between them. The CDR3 runs to 14 residues. From germline, CDR1 is KGHSH and CDR2 LQKENI. CDR3 DNA: TGTGCCAGCTCACCAGGGGGTAGCAATCAGCCCCAGCATTTT. It specifies CASSPGGSNQPQHF. Combining the CDR3 with reference TRBV18 and TRBJ1-5 gives the whole variable domain NAGVMQNPRHLVRRRGQEARLRCSPMKGHSHVYWYRQLPEEGLKFMVYLQKENIIDESGMPKERFSAEFPKEGPSILRIQQVVRGDSAAYFCASSPGGSNQPQHFGDGTRLSIL.

This chain connects TRBV2 to TRBJ1-2, with D possibly matching TRBD1 (6 bases). V lost 4 bases and J 0 bases, leaving 15 bases between the germline ends. Looked up from germline, CDR1 is SNHLY and CDR2 is FYNNEI. The CDR3 runs to 16 residues. The DNA for the CDR3 is TGTGCCAGCAGTGGTCACTTGGGACAATCTAACTATGGCTACACCTTC. Residues: CASSGHLGQSNYGYTF.

This rearrangement joins TRBV2 to TRBJ2-5; D is perhaps TRBD2 (5 bases). This CDR3 has 15 residues. CDR1 is SNHLY and CDR2 is FYNNEI in the germline V gene. The V end lost 4 bases, the J end lost 1 base, and 13 bases lay between the germline ends. The CDR3 loop is CASSVGVGIQETQYF. In DNA, the CDR3 is TGTGCCAGCAGTGTCGGGGTGGGTATCCAAGAGACCCAGTACTTC. The entire variable domain, with the rest obtained from reference TRBV2 and TRBJ2-5, is as follows: EPEVTQTPSHQVTQMGQEVILRCVPISNHLYFYWYRQILGQKVEFLVSFYNNEISEKSEIFDDQFSVERPDGSNFTLKIRSTKLEDSAMYFCASSVGVGIQETQYFGPGTRLLVL.

This clone was detected ten times or more. The gene calls are TRBV4-2 and TRBJ1-1, with D unclear. From germline, CDR1 is LGHNA and CDR2 YNFKEQ. The CDR3 contains 14 residues. V shed 1 base and J shed 8 bases, with 14 bases lying between them. The CDR3 loop is CASSQAELRAEAFF. In DNA, the CDR3 is TGTGCCAGCAGCCAAGCGGAACTGAGGGCAGAAGCTTTCTTT.

The chain carries TRBV4-3 and TRBJ1-2; D perhaps matches TRBD1 (5 bases). V lost 3 bases and J 4 bases, leaving 9 bases between the germline ends. Germline V lookup: CDR1 LGHNA, CDR2 YSLEER. The CDR3 spans 13 residues. The CDR3 protein is CASSQPGGYGYTF. CDR3 sequence (DNA): TGCGCCAGCAGCCAGCCGGGGGGCTATGGCTACACCTTC.

V is TRBV9 and J is TRBJ1-3; possible D gene TRBD1, 5 bases. Germline CDR1 is SGDLS and CDR2 is YYNGEE. The CDR3 covers 15 residues. With 0 bases removed from V and 4 bases from J, the gap between germline ends came to 11 bases. The CDR3 nucleotides are TGTGCCAGCAGCGTAGAGTCAGGGTTCGGAAACACCATATATTTT. Amino acids: CASSVESGFGNTIYF.

The rearrangement uses TRBV25-1 and TRBJ1-4; D is perhaps TRBD1 (5 bases). This CDR3 comprises 15 residues. Germline V gene lookup returns CDR1 MGHDK and CDR2 SYGVNS. V lost 2 bases and J 9 bases, leaving 16 bases between the germline ends. The CDR3 loop reads CASSEVDSSLKKLFF. CDR3 bases: TGTGCCAGCAGTGAAGTCGACAGCTCGCTCAAAAAACTGTTTTTT.

This clone was detected many times. CDR3 bases: TGTGCCAGTAGTCCAAACCTCGTGGTGCAGTACTTC. It encodes CASSPNLVVQYF. The chain couples TRBV19 to TRBJ2-7; D remains unclear. The length of the CDR3 is 12 residues. V was shortened by 5 bases and J by 9 bases, with 14 bases between the two germline ends. The germline gives CDR1 LNHDA, CDR2 SQIVND (reference sequence). The complete variable domain, with remaining parts taken from reference TRBV19 and TRBJ2-7, reads DGGITQSPKYLFRKEGQNVTLSCEQNLNHDAMYWYRQDPGQGLRLIYYSQIVNDFQKGDIAEGYSVSREKKESFPLTVTSAQKNPTAFYLCASSPNLVVQYFGPGTRLTVT.

The V and J genes are TRBV11-3 and TRBJ1-1; 8 bases line up with TRBD1. Unmatched junction bases numbered 3, after V lost 5 bases and J lost 4 bases. This CDR3 is built from 13 residues. Germline values: CDR1 SGHNT, CDR2 YENEEA. CDR3 in amino acids: CASSGGTGTEAFF. Here the CDR3 DNA reads TGTGCCAGCAGCGGCGGGACAGGCACTGAAGCTTTCTTT.

The rearrangement uses TRBV5-1 and TRBJ2-2; no definite D call. Germline V CDR1 and CDR2: SGHRS, YFSETQ. The CDR3 consists of 15 residues. V was trimmed by 1 base and J by 1 base, leaving 8 bases between them. CDR3 nucleotides: TGCGCCAGCAGCTTGTCTGTTCAGAACACCGGGGAGCTGTTTTTT. It codes for CASSLSVQNTGELFF. Drawing the rest from reference TRBV5-1 and TRBJ2-2, the complete variable domain is KAGVTQTPRYLIKTRGQQVTLSCSPISGHRSVSWYQQTPGQGLQFLFEYFSETQRNKGNFPGRFSGRQFSNSRSEMNVSTLELGDSALYLCASSLSVQNTGELFFGEGSRLTVL.

J is TRBJ2-6 and V is TRBV27; 7 nucleotides line up with TRBD2. Germline V gene sequence: CDR1 MNHEY, CDR2 SMNVEV (reference sequence). This CDR3 contains 16 residues. V lost 6 bases and J lost 6; bases outside the gene matches: 11. The CDR3 is CASRRLDRGEANVLTF. For the CDR3, the DNA is TGTGCCAGCAGGAGACTCGATCGGGGGGAGGCCAACGTCCTGACTTTC.

To note about this clone: Other DNA sequences in the sample encode the same CDR3. The V gene is TRBV7-2, the J gene TRBJ2-5, with TRBD1 as a possible D gene (5 bases). V lost 3 bases and J lost 4, with 9 bases in between. In germline, CDR1 is SGHTA, CDR2 FQGNSA. The CDR3 is 13 residues long. CDR3 sequence reads: CASSFVQGETQYF. CDR3 nucleotide sequence: TGTGCCAGCAGCTTTGTTCAGGGAGAGACCCAGTACTTC.

The chain couples TRBV28 to TRBJ2-1; 16 positions match TRBD2. The CDR3 covers 18 residues. Per germline, CDR1 MDHEN and CDR2 SYDVKM. J was trimmed by 9 bases and V by 5 bases; bases with no gene match: 13. As DNA, the CDR3 is TGTGCCAGCAGTCTATACCCGGGACTAGCGGGGGGGCCCCCTGAGCAGTTCTTC. It translates to CASSLYPGLAGGPPEQFF.

The sample holds a few counts of this clone. The chain uses TRBV6-1 and TRBJ1-1, with TRBD1 as a possible D gene (6 bases). The CDR3 covers 16 residues. V was shortened by 4 bases and J by 2 bases, with 17 bases between the two germline ends. Germline CDR1 MNHNS, CDR2 SASEGT. CDR3 nucleotide sequence: TGTGCCAGCAGTGGGCCAGGGGTGGAGAAAAACACTGAAGCTTTCTTT. Translation gives CASSGPGVEKNTEAFF.